The source of this T cell receptor beta chain is a study of cytomegalovirus exposure and HLA in healthy donors. Study-level background: For the approximately 390 genotyped donors, 80% to 90% fell within the Caucasian-associated ancestry cluster.

Primers: 60 Vbeta forward and 13 Jbeta reverse. The protocol was immunoSEQ multiplex PCR, while the TCRdb copy is restricted to in-frame clones and leaves out a portion. The data contain around 99,000 clones, roughly 80% of them seen just once; the ten biggest clones take up roughly 3%. Study-level results: It was about 150 TCR beta chains that were listed as cytomegalovirus-associated. Productive status was seen about 90% or about 30% of the time for most TCR beta V segments in an earlier analysis. Researchers had no immune exposure information except CMV serostatus available.

This clone has more than one count but fewer than ten. Its specificity is unknown. The V gene's germline CDR1 is SNHLY and CDR2 FYNNEI. The V and J ends lost 4 bases and 2 bases respectively, with 9 bases between them. The CDR3 is 13 residues long. The TCR originated in a middle-aged man in good health and CMV-seronegative. This chain links TRBV2 with TRBJ2-7; the D gene is possibly TRBD1 (6 bases). The sequencing sample was made of PBMCs. As DNA, the CDR3 is TGTGCCAGCAGTGGCCAGGGGCCCTACGAGCAGTACTTC. Residues: CASSGQGPYEQYF.